The 19 T cell receptor beta chains given below trace back to one sample, sequenced in a study of T-cell memory formation after mild COVID-19. Using its own MiXCR run on the 5' RACE reads, TCRdb lists one record per CDR3 protein. The repertoire holds roughly 170,000 distinct CDR3 sequences, under 20% seen once, with 3.5% to 5% in the top ten. Sequencing was performed on PBMCs or a T cell subset sorted from them (not recorded which). Receptors were obtained from a young man who had mild COVID-19 (a few samples of this study predate the infection). Cell type and time point are not known.

This sequence joins TRBV9 and TRBJ2-6; D call uncertain. Germline V gives CDR1 SGDLS, CDR2 YYNGEE. The V end lost 1 base, the J end lost 4 bases, and 6 bases lay between the germline ends. CDR3 length: 14 residues. The CDR3: CASSVTGGANVLTF. CDR3 bases: TGTGCCAGCAGCGTAACTGGGGGGGCCAACGTCCTGACTTTC.

The chain has TRBV24-1 and TRBJ1-5; TRBD1 is a possible D gene (6 bases). Germline CDR1 and CDR2: KGHDR and SFDVKD. V lost 8 bases to trimming and J lost 4 bases, with 11 bases between them. The CDR3 length is 13 residues. CDR3 in amino acids: CATTQGKNQPQHF. The CDR3, as DNA: TGTGCCACCACTCAGGGGAAAAATCAGCCCCAGCATTTT.

This clonotype has just a few counts. The V call is TRBV11-1, the J call TRBJ1-6; 9 nucleotides agree with TRBD1. From germline, CDR1 is SGHAT and CDR2 FQDESV (reference sequence). This CDR3 region has 13 residues. Trimming at V came to 4 bases and at J to 10 bases, leaving 2 bases not matched to a gene. The CDR3 region is CASSWTGDSPLHF. CDR3 in DNA: TGTGCCAGCAGCTGGACAGGGGACTCACCCCTCCACTTT. Full variable domain (outside the CDR3, taken from reference TRBV11-1 and TRBJ1-6): EAEVAQSPRYKITEKSQAVAFWCDPISGHATLYWYRQILGQGPELLVQFQDESVVDDSQLPKDRFSAERLKGVDSTLKIQPAELGDSAMYLCASSWTGDSPLHFGNGTRLTVT.

The chain is built from TRBV18 and TRBJ2-5; 8 positions match TRBD1. The CDR3 length is 15 residues. J was trimmed by 5 bases and V by 2 bases; bases with no gene match: 7. Germline CDR1 is KGHSH and CDR2 is LQKENI. The CDR3 spells CASSPMTGADETQYF. The CDR3 nucleotides are TGTGCCAGCTCACCAATGACAGGGGCGGACGAGACCCAGTACTTC.

The rearrangement joins TRBV11-1 to TRBJ1-1; tentatively, D is TRBD1 (5 bases). The CDR3 totals 16 residues. Germline CDR1 reads SGHAT; CDR2 reads FQDESV (reference sequence). The V and J ends lost 4 bases and 1 base respectively, with 16 bases between them. The CDR3 DNA reads TGTGCCAGCAGCTCCCTCCCGGGGCTAGAGAACACTGAAGCTTTCTTT. Translated, it gives CASSSLPGLENTEAFF.

Here the CDR3 DNA reads TGCAGTGCCCCGGACCACCGCACAGATACGCAGTATTTT. Its protein is CSAPDHRTDTQYF. V is TRBV20-1 and J is TRBJ2-3; no clear D gene. The CDR3 has 13 amino acids. Germline values: CDR1 DFQATT, CDR2 SNEGSKA (reference sequence). Trimming shortened V by 6 bases and J by 1 base, and 11 bases separated the two germline ends.

The chain is built from TRBV4-2 and TRBJ2-2; no firm D call. The CDR3 is made up of 15 amino acids. Trimming took off 4 bases at V and 0 bases at J, with 9 bases between the two ends. Germline CDR1 reads LGHNA; CDR2 reads YNFKEQ. CDR3 amino acids: CASSLRHTNTGELFF. The DNA of the CDR3 is TGTGCCAGCAGCCTTCGACACACGAACACCGGGGAGCTGTTTTTT.

This clonotype was seen only a few times. V is TRBV7-9 and J is TRBJ1-6; 10 bases align to TRBD1. With V trimmed by 2 bases and J by 9 bases, 4 bases remained unmatched. Germline lookup yields CDR1 SEHNR and CDR2 FQNEAQ (reference sequence). The CDR3 extends over 15 amino acids. The CDR3 is CASSLSDRGSSPLHF. The CDR3 bases are TGTGCCAGCAGCTTATCGGACAGGGGGAGTTCACCCCTCCACTTT.

This chain links TRBV25-1 with TRBJ1-3; 7 bases fit TRBD1. CDR1 is MGHDK, CDR2 SYGVNS, per germline. The ends lost 2 bases at V and 0 bases at J; junction bases unmatched: 4. The CDR3 spans 16 residues. CDR3 protein: CASSETGTASGNTIYF. CDR3 coding DNA: TGTGCCAGCAGTGAAACCGGGACAGCCTCTGGAAACACCATATATTTT.

There are a few counts of this clonotype. The rearrangement uses TRBV5-4 and TRBJ2-3; a possible D gene is TRBD2 (5 bases). CDR3 size: 16 residues. V lost 1 base and J lost 4, with 16 bases in between. Germline V CDR1 and CDR2: SGHNT, YYREEE (reference sequence). In nucleotides, the CDR3 is TGTGCCAGCAGCTTGTCCACGGGCACGAGGGCAGATACGCAGTATTTT. It translates to CASSLSTGTRADTQYF.

V is TRBV11-2 and J is TRBJ1-4; weak D call: TRBD1 (5 bases). The CDR3 contains 13 residues. Germline-derived CDR1 and CDR2 are SGHAT and FQNNGV. The V end was cut by 5 bases, the J end by 8 bases, with 12 bases between. DNA of the CDR3: TGTGCCAGCAGCATCACAGGAGGGGAAAAACTGTTTTTT. Translation gives CASSITGGEKLFF.

The sample holds a few counts of this clonotype. The chain recombines TRBV7-9 with TRBJ2-5, with D possibly matching TRBD2 (6 bases). Germline CDR1 SEHNR, CDR2 FQNEAQ (reference sequence). The CDR3 has 14 residues. Trimming took off 5 bases at V and 2 bases at J, with 12 bases between the two ends. The CDR3 DNA reads TGTGCCAGCAGCCCGAGGGACTTTCAAGAGACCCAGTACTTC. It encodes CASSPRDFQETQYF. The full variable domain, its missing parts supplied by reference TRBV7-9 and TRBJ2-5, is DTGVSQNPRHKITKRGQNVTFRCDPISEHNRLYWYRQTLGQGPEFLTYFQNEAQLEKSRLLSDRFSAERPKGSFSTLEIQRTEQGDSAMYLCASSPRDFQETQYFGPGTRLLVL.

There are a few counts of this clonotype. The chain uses TRBV20-1 and TRBJ1-2, with D hard to call. CDR1 and CDR2 (germline): DFQATT, SNEGSKA (reference sequence). Trimming stripped 5 bases from V and 1 base from J, with 11 bases between. The CDR3 is made up of 13 amino acids. CDR3 sequence: CSAVPQNNYGYTF. As DNA, the CDR3 is TGCAGTGCTGTCCCCCAGAATAACTATGGCTACACCTTC.

This rearrangement joins TRBV30 to TRBJ1-6; unclear D gene. Germline V CDR1 and CDR2: GTSNPN, SVGIG (reference sequence). This CDR3 has 12 residues. V dropped 3 bases and J dropped 13 bases, with 13 bases sitting between them. In nucleotides, the CDR3 is TGTGCCTGGAGGGACGGTGAGAGGCCCCTCCACTTT. Translating gives CAWRDGERPLHF.

CDR3 in amino acids: CASGRDRTYNEQFF. In DNA form, the CDR3 reads TGTGCCAGCGGCCGGGACAGGACCTACAATGAGCAGTTCTTC. This chain joins TRBV7-2 and TRBJ2-1; 8 bases agree with TRBD1. The V gene end was trimmed by 8 bases and the J gene end by 2 bases; junction bases not matched to a gene: 5. CDR3 length: 14 amino acids. Germline CDR1 is SGHTA and CDR2 is FQGNSA. The full variable domain, with the rest looked up from reference TRBV7-2 and TRBJ2-1, is GAGVSQSPSNKVTEKGKDVELRCDPISGHTALYWYRQSLGQGLEFLIYFQGNSAPDKSGLPSDRFSAERTGGSVSTLTIQRTQQEDSAVYLCASGRDRTYNEQFFGPGTRLTVL.

Only a few counts were recorded for this clonotype. This chain uses TRBV29-1 with TRBJ2-1, with a tentative D call TRBD1 (6 bases). This CDR3 is built from 13 residues. V lost 6 bases, J lost 9 bases, and 18 bases lay in between. Per the germline V gene, CDR1 is SQVTM and CDR2 is ANQGSEA. The DNA of the CDR3 is TGCAGCGTCACCGGGACACAGAGGGGTGAGCAGTTCTTC. Translation gives CSVTGTQRGEQFF.

The chain recombines TRBV7-8 with TRBJ2-1; D is unresolved. V shed 5 bases and J shed 0 bases, with 11 bases lying between them. Germline lookup yields CDR1 SGHVS and CDR2 FQNEAQ. CDR3 size: 15 residues. The CDR3 reads CASSGSSYSYNEQFF. CDR3 bases: TGTGCCAGCAGCGGTTCAAGCTACTCCTACAATGAGCAGTTCTTC.

In this sample, this clonotype turned up a few times. This rearrangement joins TRBV4-3 to TRBJ2-4, with unresolved D. V gave up 0 bases and J gave up 0 bases, with 9 bases separating them. CDR3 length equals 16 residues. Germline CDR1 is LGHNA and CDR2 is YSLEER. CDR3 region: CASSQDYGLAKNIQYF. CDR3 sequence (DNA): TGCGCCAGCAGCCAAGATTACGGCTTAGCCAAAAACATTCAGTACTTC.

The chain joins TRBV27 to TRBJ2-2, with 8 bases that match TRBD1. This CDR3 region has 15 residues. Looked up from germline, CDR1 is MNHEY and CDR2 is SMNVEV (reference sequence). V trimming: 3 bases; J trimming: 4 bases; junction bases outside the gene matches: 4. This CDR3 is CASSFSQGATGELFF. The CDR3 nucleotides are TGTGCCAGCAGTTTTAGCCAGGGGGCCACCGGGGAGCTGTTTTTT.